These T cell receptor beta chains were read from a single sample in a study of blood T cell repertoires in COVID-19. The table came from immunoSEQ multiplex PCR; TCRdb's copy has only in-frame clones and leaves some out. The sample has 650,000 to 800,000 clones; around 89% are singletons. Sequencing input: peripheral blood. The receptors come from a woman aged 18-29 years with acute or convalescent COVID-19. The CDR3 runs from the conserved cysteine through the conserved F or W. D genes are given only for firm matches. Clone size, where shown, is once, few, many, or a class for clones that have expanded.

abundance	d_gene	v_gene	j_gene	CDR3nt	CDR3aa
once	NA	TRBV14	TRBJ1-1	TGTGCCAGCAGCCCACGGCAGTGGACTCTCCACACTGAAGCTTTCTTT	CASSPRQWTLHTEAFF
NA	TRBD2	TRBV3-1/TRBV3-2	TRBJ2-5	TGTGCCAGCAGCCAAGATTCAGCGGGGGGGTACCAAGAGACCCAGTACTTC	CASSQDSAGGYQETQYF
NA	TRBD2	TRBV19	TRBJ2-5	TGTGCCAGTAGTGTGGACAGGGCTGGACTAGCGGGGTCTAAGGAGACCCAGTACTTC	CASSVDRAGLAGSKETQYF
once	NA	TRBV19	TRBJ2-3	TGTGCCAGTAGTATAGGGAGGGTACCAAGCACAGATACGCAGTATTTT	CASSIGRVPSTDTQYF
NA	NA	TRBV7-2	TRBJ1-1	TGTGCCAGCAGCTCCGGGGGGTCAGACAGGCGCGCTTTCTTT	CASSSGGSDRRAFF
NA	TRBD1	TRBV29-1	TRBJ2-3	TGCAGCGGACGAAAAACAGGGGCCATACTCCCCCTCACAGATACGCAGTATTTT	CSGRKTGAILPLTDTQYF
NA	NA	TRBV28	TRBJ1-1	TGTGCCAGCACGGTGAACACTGAAGCTTTCTTT	CASTVNTEAFF
NA	NA	TRBV6-5	TRBJ1-1	TGTGCCAGCAGTAGGGGTCCGGGGGGCACTGAAGCTTTCTTT	CASSRGPGGTEAFF
NA	NA	TRBV3-1/TRBV3-2	TRBJ1-2	TGTGCCAGCAGCCAAGATTGGGCCCCCGGGGGGTATGGCTACACCTTC	CASSQDWAPGGYGYTF
NA	NA	TRBV6-5	TRBJ1-2	TGTGCCAGCAGTTCCACGGGAAGGGCTAACTATGGCTACACCTTC	CASSSTGRANYGYTF
NA	NA	TRBV18	TRBJ1-2	TGTGCCAGCTCACCACTCGGCTATGGCTACACCTTC	CASSPLGYGYTF
NA	NA	TRBV30	TRBJ2-7	TGTGCCTCCATAGAGAGATCAGGGCAGTACTTC	CASIERSGQYF
NA	TRBD1	TRBV7-3	TRBJ1-2	TGTGCCAGCAGCCCGGGACAGGGTTCCGGCTACACCTTC	CASSPGQGSGYTF
NA	NA	TRBV14	TRBJ1-1	TGTGCCAGCAGCCTGTTAGATTTGTTTGACAGAATGAACACTGAAGCTTTCTTT	CASSLLDLFDRMNTEAFF
NA	NA	TRBV10-3	TRBJ1-1	TGTGCCATCAGGACAGAAGAATTGAACACTGAAGCTTTCTTT	CAIRTEELNTEAFF
NA	NA	TRBV6-2/TRBV6-3	TRBJ2-1	TGTGCCAGCAGTCACCGGGACATCGGTGAGCAGTTCTTC	CASSHRDIGEQFF
NA	TRBD1	TRBV9	TRBJ2-3	TGTGCCAGCAGCGTAGGTGTGACAGGGGGATCGGATACGCAGTATTTT	CASSVGVTGGSDTQYF
NA	NA	TRBV18	TRBJ2-3	TGTGCCAGCTCACAGGAGGTCACAGATACGCAGTATTTT	CASSQEVTDTQYF
NA	NA	TRBV4-2	TRBJ1-1	TGTGCCAGCAGCCAAGTGGGGGGGGCGAACACTGAAGCTTTCTTT	CASSQVGGANTEAFF
NA	NA	TRBV28	TRBJ1-1	TGTGCCAGCAGTTTTAGAGGGATTGAAGCTTTCTTT	CASSFRGIEAFF
NA	TRBD1	TRBV6-5	TRBJ1-1	TGTGCCAGCAGTCCCCAGGGGGCGCGAACTGAAGCTTTCTTT	CASSPQGARTEAFF
once	NA	TRBV5-6	TRBJ1-2	TGTGCCAGCAGCCGCCCGACAGGAATTTTCTCTAACTATGGCTACACCTTC	CASSRPTGIFSNYGYTF
NA	TRBD2	TRBV2	TRBJ2-3	TGTGCCAGCAGTGTTATTAGCGGGGGGGCAGATACGCAGTATTTT	CASSVISGGADTQYF
NA	TRBD2	TRBV6-2/TRBV6-3	TRBJ2-2	TGTGCCAGCAGTTCCGGGACTAGCGGGGCTACCGGGGAGCTGTTTTTT	CASSSGTSGATGELFF
few	NA	TRBV18	TRBJ2-5	TGTGCCAGCTCATCGTACCAAGAGACCCAGTACTTC	CASSSYQETQYF
once	NA	TRBV7-3	TRBJ2-1	TGTGCCAGCAGCACAGGGACACCACCCTACAATGAGCAGTTCTTC	CASSTGTPPYNEQFF
NA	NA	TRBV2	TRBJ2-2	TGTGCCAGCAGAGGTAACCGGGACACAGGAACGTCGAACACCGGGGAGCTGTTTTTT	CASRGNRDTGTSNTGELFF
NA	TRBD2	TRBV3-1/TRBV3-2	TRBJ2-3	TGTGCCAGCAGCCTAGGGACTAGGACAGATACGCAGTATTTT	CASSLGTRTDTQYF
NA	TRBD1	TRBV7-3	TRBJ1-1	TGTGCCAGCAGCTCGTCCCGGGACAGGGTCGGGAACACTGAAGCTTTCTTT	CASSSSRDRVGNTEAFF
NA	NA	TRBV4-3	TRBJ1-1	TGCGCCAGCAGCCAAGACACTACTAACACTGAAGCTTTCTTT	CASSQDTTNTEAFF
NA	NA	TRBV7-9	TRBJ1-5	TGTGCCAGCAGCTTTGCGGGGGGAAATCAGCCCCAGCATTTT	CASSFAGGNQPQHF
NA	TRBD1	TRBV29-1	TRBJ1-6	TGCAGCGTCCGAAAGACAGGGGATCCAAATTCACCCCTCCACTTT	CSVRKTGDPNSPLHF
NA	NA	TRBV6-5	TRBJ1-1	TGTGCCAGCACCAGGGACACCCTGGGCGCTGAAGCTTTCTTT	CASTRDTLGAEAFF
NA	TRBD2	TRBV5-6	TRBJ2-5	TGTGCCAGCAGCCCCTTTGACGGGGGGGGACAAGAGACCCAGTACTTC	CASSPFDGGGQETQYF